This passage covers 11 T cell receptor beta chains from one sample sequenced in a study of beta chain features in type 1 diabetes. Reverse transcribing all isolated RNA meant expressed TCRB transcripts were sequenced. Measured with immunoSEQ multiplex PCR; TCRdb has only the in-frame clones, and not every one. Of about 130,000 clones in the sample, around a tenth were seen once. Material for sequencing was central memory CD4+ T cells from blood. All receptors derive from a man younger than 30 in good health.

The chain joins TRBV15 to TRBJ1-1; no reliable D call. The V gene lost 1 base and the J gene lost 0 bases, with 6 bases spanning the gap. This CDR3 contains 14 residues. The V gene's germline CDR1 is LNHNV and CDR2 YYDKDF (reference sequence). CDR3 sequence reads: CATSRVAVNTEAFF. Written as DNA, the CDR3 is TGTGCCACCAGCAGAGTTGCGGTGAACACTGAAGCTTTCTTT.

The chain links TRBV7-2 to TRBJ1-2; the D gene is possibly TRBD1 (6 bases). This CDR3 region has 15 residues. Germline assignment: CDR1 SGHTA and CDR2 FQGNSA. Trimming took 2 bases from V and 4 from J, leaving 14 bases between them. The CDR3 is CASSLLTGDTYGYTF. CDR3 DNA sequence: TGTGCCAGCAGCTTATTGACCGGGGACACCTATGGCTACACCTTC.

This clone was seen a few times. V usage is TRBV7-6 and J usage is TRBJ2-5; 8 bases match TRBD1. This CDR3 is 15 amino acids long. Per germline, CDR1 SGHVS and CDR2 FNYEAQ. Unmatched junction bases numbered 9, after V lost 4 bases and J lost 5 bases. The CDR3 spells CASSSPDREHETQYF. CDR3 nucleotide sequence: TGTGCCAGCAGCTCCCCGGACAGGGAGCATGAGACCCAGTACTTC.

This clone was seen more than once but under ten times. Other DNA sequences in this specimen translate into the identical CDR3. This chain connects TRBV9 to TRBJ2-5; a possible D gene is TRBD2 (6 bases). Per the germline V gene, CDR1 is SGDLS and CDR2 is YYNGEE. The CDR3 is made up of 14 amino acids. V was clipped by 0 bases and J by 5 bases, with 11 bases between them. The CDR3 nucleotides read TGTGCCAGCAGCGTAGGCACTAGCCGGGAGACCCAGTACTTC. This sequence encodes CASSVGTSRETQYF.

This clone was counted between two and nine times. DNA for the CDR3: TGTGCCAGTAGTCCCCGGGAGGGCCCGAACACTGAAGCTTTCTTT. Protein product: CASSPREGPNTEAFF. The rearrangement joins TRBV19 to TRBJ1-1, with unresolved D. Trimming took off 5 bases at V and 1 base at J, with 14 bases between the two ends. Germline CDR1 and CDR2: LNHDA and SQIVND (reference sequence). CDR3 size: 15 residues.

This clone has a handful of counts. V is TRBV7-9 and J is TRBJ1-2; weak D call: TRBD1 (6 bases). The CDR3 totals 14 residues. V dropped 0 bases and J dropped 4 bases, with 9 bases sitting between them. Germline CDR1 reads SEHNR; CDR2 reads FQNEAQ (reference sequence). This CDR3 reads CASSLANRAYGYTF. Written as DNA, the CDR3 is TGTGCCAGCAGCTTAGCGAACAGGGCCTATGGCTACACCTTC.

This clone was recorded a few times. CDR3 DNA sequence: TGTGCCAGTAGTAACCCAGATGCCACCTACAATGAGCAGTTCTTC. Its translation is CASSNPDATYNEQFF. V and J are TRBV19 and TRBJ2-1, with D hard to call. V dropped 4 bases and J dropped 2 bases, with 12 bases sitting between them. From germline, CDR1 is LNHDA and CDR2 SQIVND (reference sequence). The CDR3 has 15 amino acids.

V is TRBV7-2 and J is TRBJ2-1; 7 bases are shared with TRBD2. In germline, CDR1 is SGHTA, CDR2 FQGNSA. V gave up 5 bases and J gave up 10 bases; unmatched junction bases: 11. CDR3 length: 14 amino acids. The CDR3 DNA reads as TGTGCCAGCAGCCCGACTAGCACGCCAGGGGAGCAGTTCTTC. Encoded protein: CASSPTSTPGEQFF.

This clone was observed a handful of times. The rearrangement joins TRBV27 to TRBJ1-6, with D possibly being TRBD1 (5 bases). This CDR3 region has 16 residues. V was shortened by 0 bases and J by 6 bases, with 12 bases between the two germline ends. CDR1 MNHEY and CDR2 SMNVEV come from the germline V gene (reference sequence). The CDR3 nucleotides are TGTGCCAGCAGTTTATCCCGGGGGACCCTTAATTCACCCCTCCACTTT. Protein sequence: CASSLSRGTLNSPLHF.

This chain joins TRBV12-2 and TRBJ1-5. TRBV12-2 is a pseudogene. CDR3 length: 14 amino acids. The CDR3 protein is CASRFSLKYQPQHF. The CDR3 bases are TGTGCAAGTCGCTTTAGCTTGAAGTATCAGCCCCAGCATTTT.

The chain recombines TRBV7-2 with TRBJ1-5; D uncertain. V lost 5 bases and J lost 0, with 11 bases in between. The CDR3 consists of 15 residues. The germline CDR1 and CDR2 sequences are SGHTA and FQGNSA. CDR3 loop: CASSRSLGSNQPQHF. The CDR3 nucleotides are TGTGCCAGCAGCCGAAGTCTAGGTAGCAATCAGCCCCAGCATTTT. The whole variable domain, remainder taken from reference TRBV7-2 and TRBJ1-5, is GAGVSQSPSNKVTEKGKDVELRCDPISGHTALYWYRQSLGQGLEFLIYFQGNSAPDKSGLPSDRFSAERTGGSVSTLTIQRTQQEDSAVYLCASSRSLGSNQPQHFGDGTRLSIL.